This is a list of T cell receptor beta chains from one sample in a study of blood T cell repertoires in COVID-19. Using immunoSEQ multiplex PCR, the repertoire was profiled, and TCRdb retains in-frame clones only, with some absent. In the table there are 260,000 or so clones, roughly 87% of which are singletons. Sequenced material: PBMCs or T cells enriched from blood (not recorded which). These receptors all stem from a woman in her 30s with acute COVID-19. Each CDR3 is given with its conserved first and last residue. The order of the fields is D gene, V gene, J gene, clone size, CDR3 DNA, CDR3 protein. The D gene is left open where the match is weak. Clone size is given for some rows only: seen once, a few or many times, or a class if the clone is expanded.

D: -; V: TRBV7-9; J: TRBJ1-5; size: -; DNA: TGTGCCAGCAGCGACAGCCAAAATCAGCCCCAGCATTTT; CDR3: CASSDSQNQPQHF
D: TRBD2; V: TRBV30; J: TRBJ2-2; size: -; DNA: TGTGCCTACACTAGCGGGGGGACAAACACCGGGGAGCTGTTTTTT; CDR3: CAYTSGGTNTGELFF
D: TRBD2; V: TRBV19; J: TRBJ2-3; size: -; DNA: TGTGCCAGTAGTATTGGGGGACTAGCCGAGACAGATACGCAGTATTTT; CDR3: CASSIGGLAETDTQYF
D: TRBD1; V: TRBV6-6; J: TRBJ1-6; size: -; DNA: TGTGCCAGCAGCTACCTAGGGACAGGTGATAATTCACCCCTCCACTTT; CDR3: CASSYLGTGDNSPLHF
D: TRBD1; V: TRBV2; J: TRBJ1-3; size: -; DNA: TGTGCCACCTCAGGGGGATACTCTGGAAACACCATATATTTT; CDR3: CATSGGYSGNTIYF
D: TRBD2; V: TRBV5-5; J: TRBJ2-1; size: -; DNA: TGTGCCAGCAGCCTTATTCGACTAGCGGGGGGGCTAGGTGAGCAGTTCTTC; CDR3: CASSLIRLAGGLGEQFF
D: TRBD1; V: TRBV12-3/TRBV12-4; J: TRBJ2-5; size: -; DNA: TGTGCCAGCAAGGGGGCAAGAGGAGAGACCCAGTACTTC; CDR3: CASKGARGETQYF
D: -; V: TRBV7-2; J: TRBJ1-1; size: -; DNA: TGTGCCAGCAGCTTAAGGGGGGGGTACACTGAAGCTTTCTTT; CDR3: CASSLRGGYTEAFF
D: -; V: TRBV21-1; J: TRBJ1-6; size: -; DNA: TGTGCCAGCAGCCCGGGGGGGGAAAGAAGGGATAATTCACCCCTCCACTTT; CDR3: CASSPGGERRDNSPLHF
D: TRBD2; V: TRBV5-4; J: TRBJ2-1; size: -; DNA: TGTGCCAGCAGCCCAACTGGGGGCGGGGGGTTCTACAATGAGCAGTTCTTC; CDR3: CASSPTGGGGFYNEQFF
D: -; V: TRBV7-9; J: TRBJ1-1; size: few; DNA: TGTGCCAGCAGCTTCGAGACATTGAAAGCTTTCTTT; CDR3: CASSFETLKAFF
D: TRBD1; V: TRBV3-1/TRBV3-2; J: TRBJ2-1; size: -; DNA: TGTGCCAGCAGCCAAGATGGGGACAGGGGGCACTACAATGAGCAGTTCTTC; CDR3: CASSQDGDRGHYNEQFF
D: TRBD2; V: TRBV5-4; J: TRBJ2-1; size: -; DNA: TGTGCCAGCAGCTCGCCGTTTAGCGGGGGGGGGTACAATGAGCAGTTCTTC; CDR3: CASSSPFSGGGYNEQFF
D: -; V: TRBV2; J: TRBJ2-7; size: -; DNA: TGTGCCAGCCGGTCAGGGGTAGAGCAGTACTTC; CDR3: CASRSGVEQYF